This T cell receptor (beta chain) was recorded in a study of control samples from healthy donors and cancer patients (dated by TCRdb to 2019 to 2021). For CDR1 and CDR2, the germline V gene (reference sequence) lists MNHEY and SMNVEV. Measured from the cysteine to the phenylalanine, the CDR3 is 15 residues long. The DNA shown is the 45-base CDR3, in frame from base 1. Remarks on this clone: The specificity of this receptor is unknown. A read error may produce the germline difference seen at one junction end.

The library was built by means of the immunoSEQ multiplex PCR assay. Held by TCRdb, this immuneACCESS table contains in-frame sequences only and omits some clones. Under half of the omission traces to an unresolved V gene where checked; the cause of the rest is unknown. Present in this sample are about 110,000 clones, roughly nine tenths of which were seen just once. The top ten hold 6% to 8% of the sample. The sample taken for sequencing was blood. The rearrangement combines TRBV27 with TRBJ2-7, with 9 bases matching TRBD2. This TCR came from a woman aged 18-29 years in good health. The CDR3 amino acid sequence is: CASSLSSGMVYEQYF. The nucleotide sequence is TGTGCCAGCAGTCTATCTAGCGGGATGGTCTACGAGCAGTACTTC.